Presented here are 9 T cell receptor beta chains from one specimen sequenced in a study of blood T cell repertoires in COVID-19. Produced via immunoSEQ multiplex PCR; TCRdb's table is partial and in-frame only. The data hold hundreds of thousands of clones, with roughly 89% observed a single time. Sequencing was carried out using peripheral blood. These receptor sequences come from a woman in her twenties or thirties with active or convalescent COVID-19.

This clone was counted a few times. This chain connects TRBV6-4 to TRBJ2-1; D not resolved. Germline V gene sequence: CDR1 MRHNA, CDR2 SNTAGT. The CDR3 length is 15 residues. With 3 bases removed from V and 2 bases from J, the gap between germline ends came to 11 bases. CDR3 sequence (DNA): TGTGCCAGCAGTGAGGCGGCAGAGACCTACAATGAGCAGTTCTTC. The encoded protein is CASSEAAETYNEQFF.

V gene TRBV6-5 combines with J gene TRBJ2-2, with TRBD2 matching 12 bases. The trim removed 4 bases at V and 1 base at J, leaving 1 base unmatched. The CDR3 loop spans 16 amino acids. Germline loops: CDR1 MNHEY, CDR2 SVGAGI. The CDR3 spells CASSLTSGRNTGELFF. Here the CDR3 DNA reads TGTGCCAGCAGTTTGACTAGCGGGAGGAACACCGGGGAGCTGTTTTTT.

This clone has only a few counts. V and J are TRBV30 and TRBJ2-7; 9 nucleotides align to TRBD1. Unmatched junction bases numbered 8, after V lost 2 bases and J lost 6 bases. CDR1 and CDR2 (germline): GTSNPN, SVGIG (reference sequence). The CDR3 spans 14 residues. For the CDR3, the DNA is TGTGCCTGGAGTTTCGGGACAGGGAGCTGCGAGCAGTACTTC. Translation gives CAWSFGTGSCEQYF.

DNA of the CDR3: TGTGCCAGCAGCTTAGTCGGGTTAAGCACTGAAGCTTTCTTT. This translates into CASSLVGLSTEAFF. The chain has TRBV7-8 and TRBJ1-1, with D hard to call. There are 14 residues in the CDR3. The V end was cut by 1 base, the J end by 4 bases, with 10 bases between. Germline values: CDR1 SGHVS, CDR2 FQNEAQ.

V is TRBV7-9 and J is TRBJ2-7; possibly TRBD1 for D (6 bases). The CDR3 contains 13 residues. CDR1 and CDR2 (germline): SEHNR, FQNEAQ (reference sequence). The V end lost 0 bases, the J end lost 5 bases, and 8 bases lay between the germline ends. The CDR3 loop reads CASSLAPGDEQYF. As DNA, the CDR3 is TGTGCCAGCAGCTTAGCCCCAGGGGACGAGCAGTACTTC.

This chain links TRBV28 with TRBJ1-1; D not resolved. This CDR3 has 13 amino acids. The V and J ends lost 3 bases and 0 bases respectively, with 5 bases between them. The germline V gene encodes CDR1 MDHEN and CDR2 SYDVKM. The CDR3 is CASSFRLNTEAFF. The CDR3, as DNA: TGTGCCAGCAGTTTTCGGTTGAACACTGAAGCTTTCTTT.

DNA of the CDR3: TGTGCCATCAGTGAGACGGACAGGGGGATTAACGAGCAGTACTTC. Protein sequence: CAISETDRGINEQYF. The chain joins TRBV10-3 to TRBJ2-7; 10 bases are a match to TRBD1. The CDR3 consists of 15 residues. V was clipped by 2 bases and J by 5 bases; unmatched bases: 6. Per germline, CDR1 ENHRY and CDR2 SYGVKD.

The chain links TRBV11-2 to TRBJ2-3, with D tentatively TRBD1 (6 bases). The length of the CDR3 is 13 residues. V lost 5 bases and J 6 bases, leaving 12 bases between the germline ends. CDR1 and CDR2 from the germline V gene are SGHAT and FQNNGV. The CDR3 coding sequence is TGTGCCAGCAGCCTCCTGGGGGCGGATACGCAGTATTTT. Amino acid sequence: CASSLLGADTQYF.

The chain employs TRBV15 and TRBJ1-5, with D maybe TRBD1 (6 bases). V lost 8 bases to trimming and J lost 7 bases, with 27 bases between them. This CDR3 contains 17 residues. CDR1 and CDR2 (germline): LNHNV, YYDKDF (reference sequence). CDR3 sequence: CATAWTADSPKYQPQHF. For the CDR3, the DNA is TGTGCCACCGCCTGGACAGCAGACTCACCAAAATACCAGCCCCAGCATTTT.